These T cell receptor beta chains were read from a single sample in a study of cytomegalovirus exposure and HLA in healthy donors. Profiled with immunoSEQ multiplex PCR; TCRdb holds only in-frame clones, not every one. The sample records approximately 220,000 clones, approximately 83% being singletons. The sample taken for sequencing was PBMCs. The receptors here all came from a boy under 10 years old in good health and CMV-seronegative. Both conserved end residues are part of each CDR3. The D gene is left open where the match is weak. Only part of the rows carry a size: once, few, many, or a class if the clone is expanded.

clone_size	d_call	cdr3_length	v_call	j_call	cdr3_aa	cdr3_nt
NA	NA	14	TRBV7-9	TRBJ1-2	CASSLTAVDNGYTF	TGTGCCAGCAGCTTAACGGCGGTGGATAATGGCTACACCTTC
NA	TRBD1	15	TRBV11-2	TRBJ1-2	CASSSPGDRRDGYTF	TGTGCCAGCAGCTCTCCGGGGGACAGACGTGATGGCTACACCTTC
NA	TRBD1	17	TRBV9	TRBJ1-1	CASSVALDRGSDTEAFF	TGTGCCAGCAGCGTAGCCTTAGACAGGGGGTCAGACACTGAAGCTTTCTTT
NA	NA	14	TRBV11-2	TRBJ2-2	CASSFYRATGELFF	TGTGCCAGCAGCTTCTACAGGGCCACCGGGGAGCTGTTTTTT
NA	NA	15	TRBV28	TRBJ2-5	CASRVPAGAGETQYF	TGTGCCAGCAGAGTTCCTGCGGGGGCAGGGGAGACCCAGTACTTC
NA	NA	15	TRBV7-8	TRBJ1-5	CASSLQRVSNQPQHF	TGTGCCAGCAGCCTGCAGAGGGTTAGCAATCAGCCCCAGCATTTT
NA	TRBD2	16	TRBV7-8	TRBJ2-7	CASSQRPSGGRYEQYF	TGTGCCAGCAGCCAACGGCCTAGCGGGGGGCGTTACGAGCAGTACTTC
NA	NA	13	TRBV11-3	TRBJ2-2	CASSLESSGELFF	TGTGCCAGCAGCTTAGAGTCTTCCGGGGAGCTGTTTTTT
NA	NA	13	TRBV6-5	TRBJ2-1	CASSDREYNEQFF	TGTGCCAGCAGTGACAGAGAATACAATGAGCAGTTCTTC
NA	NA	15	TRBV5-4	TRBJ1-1	CASSPRAAGNTEAFF	TGTGCCAGCAGCCCGAGGGCCGCCGGGAACACTGAAGCTTTCTTT
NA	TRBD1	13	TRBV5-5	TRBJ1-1	CASSLTGGTEAFF	TGTGCCAGCAGCCTTACAGGGGGCACTGAAGCTTTCTTT
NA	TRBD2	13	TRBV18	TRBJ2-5	CASSPQREGTQYF	TGTGCCAGCTCACCACAGCGGGAGGGGACCCAGTACTTC
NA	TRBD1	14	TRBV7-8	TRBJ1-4	CASSLGQGHEKLFF	TGTGCCAGCAGCTTGGGACAGGGTCATGAAAAACTGTTTTTT
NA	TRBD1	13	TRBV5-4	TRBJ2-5	CASSHRDRETQYF	TGTGCCAGCAGCCACCGGGACAGAGAGACCCAGTACTTC
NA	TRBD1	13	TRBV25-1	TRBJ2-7	CASRTRTGYGQYF	TGTGCCAGCAGGACTCGGACAGGATACGGGCAGTACTTC
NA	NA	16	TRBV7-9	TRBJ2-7	CASSSTRQGGIYEQYF	TGTGCCAGCAGCTCTACCCGACAGGGCGGGATCTACGAGCAGTACTTC
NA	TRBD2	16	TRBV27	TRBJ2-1	CASSHILAGGPNEQFF	TGTGCCAGCAGTCACATCCTAGCGGGAGGGCCAAATGAGCAGTTCTTC
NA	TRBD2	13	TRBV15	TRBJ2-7	CATSLAGSYEQYF	TGTGCCACCAGCTTAGCGGGGTCCTACGAGCAGTACTTC
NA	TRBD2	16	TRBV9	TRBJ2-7	CASSVDPSGATYEQYF	TGTGCCAGCAGCGTAGACCCTAGCGGGGCCACCTACGAGCAGTACTTC
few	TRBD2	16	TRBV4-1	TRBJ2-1	CASSQVGGSSYNEQFF	TGCGCCAGCAGCCAAGTAGGCGGGAGCTCCTACAATGAGCAGTTCTTC
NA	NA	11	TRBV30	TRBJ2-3	CAWGRGDTQYF	TGTGCCTGGGGTCGCGGGGATACGCAGTATTTT
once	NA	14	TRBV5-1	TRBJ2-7	CASSLNGGRYEQYF	TGCGCCAGCAGCTTGAACGGGGGGCGGTACGAGCAGTACTTC
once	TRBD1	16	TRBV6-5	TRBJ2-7	CASSFDREPVPYEQYF	TGTGCCAGCAGTTTCGACAGGGAGCCTGTTCCCTACGAGCAGTACTTC
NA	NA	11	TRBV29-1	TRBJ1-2	CSVVTGYGYTF	TGCAGCGTCGTGACAGGCTATGGCTACACCTTC
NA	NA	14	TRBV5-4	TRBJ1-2	CASSADSYNYGYTF	TGTGCCAGCAGCGCCGACAGTTATAACTATGGCTACACCTTC
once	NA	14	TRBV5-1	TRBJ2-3	CASSSLPGIDTQYF	TGCGCCAGCAGCTCCCTCCCCGGGATAGATACGCAGTATTTT
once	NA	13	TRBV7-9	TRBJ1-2	CASSLGRGDGYTF	TGTGCCAGCAGCTTAGGGAGAGGAGATGGCTACACCTTC
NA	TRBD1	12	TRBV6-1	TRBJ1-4	CASGDRVEKLFF	TGTGCCAGCGGGGACAGGGTTGAAAAACTGTTTTTT